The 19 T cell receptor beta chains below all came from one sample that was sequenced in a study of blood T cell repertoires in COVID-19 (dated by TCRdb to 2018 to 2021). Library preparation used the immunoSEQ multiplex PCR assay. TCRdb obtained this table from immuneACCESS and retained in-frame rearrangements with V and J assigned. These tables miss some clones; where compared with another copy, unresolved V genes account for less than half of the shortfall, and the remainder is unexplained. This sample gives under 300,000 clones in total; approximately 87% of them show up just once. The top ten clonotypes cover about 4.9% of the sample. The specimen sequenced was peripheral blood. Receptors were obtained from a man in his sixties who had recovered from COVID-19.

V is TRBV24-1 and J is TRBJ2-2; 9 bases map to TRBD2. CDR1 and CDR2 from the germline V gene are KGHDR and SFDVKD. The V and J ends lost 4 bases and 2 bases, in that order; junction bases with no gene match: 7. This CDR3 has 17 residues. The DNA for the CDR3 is TGTGCCACCAGTGAAGCCGGGACTAGCAAAAACACCGGGGAGCTGTTTTTT. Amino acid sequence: CATSEAGTSKNTGELFF.

CDR3 sequence reads: CASRKAGGAYNEQFF. DNA of the CDR3: TGTGCCAGCAGGAAAGCGGGGGGCGCCTACAATGAGCAGTTCTTC. The rearrangement joins TRBV7-3 to TRBJ2-1, with TRBD2 matching 9 bases. Germline CDR1 is SGHTA and CDR2 is FQGTGA. V shed 6 bases, J shed 2 bases, and the junction held 5 bases outside the gene matches. The CDR3 covers 15 residues.

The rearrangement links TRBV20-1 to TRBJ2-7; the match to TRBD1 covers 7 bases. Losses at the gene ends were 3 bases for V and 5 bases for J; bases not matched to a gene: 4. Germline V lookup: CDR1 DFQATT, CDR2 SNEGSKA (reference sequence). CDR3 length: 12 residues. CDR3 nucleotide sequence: TGCAGTGCTAGTCGACAGGGAGACGAGCAGTACTTC. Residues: CSASRQGDEQYF.

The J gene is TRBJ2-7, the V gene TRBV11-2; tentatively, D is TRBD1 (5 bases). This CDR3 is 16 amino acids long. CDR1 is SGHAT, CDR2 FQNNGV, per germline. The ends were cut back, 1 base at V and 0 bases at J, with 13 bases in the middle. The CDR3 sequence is CASSLGKGRSSYEQYF. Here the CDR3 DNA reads TGTGCCAGCAGCTTAGGAAAGGGGCGTAGCTCCTACGAGCAGTACTTC.

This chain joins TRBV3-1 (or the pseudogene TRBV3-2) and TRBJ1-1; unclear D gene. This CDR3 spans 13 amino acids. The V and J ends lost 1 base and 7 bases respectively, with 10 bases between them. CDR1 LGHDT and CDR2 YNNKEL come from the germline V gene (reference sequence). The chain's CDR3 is CASSQAPGREAFF. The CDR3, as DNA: TGTGCCAGCAGCCAAGCCCCGGGTCGTGAAGCTTTCTTT.

The CDR3 bases are TGTGCCAGCAGCATCGGACTAGCGGAGCTCTACGAGCAGTACTTC. Encoded protein: CASSIGLAELYEQYF. The chain recombines TRBV11-2 with TRBJ2-7; 10 bases align to TRBD2. Germline V lookup: CDR1 SGHAT, CDR2 FQNNGV. V lost 5 bases and J lost 3; bases outside the gene matches: 7. The CDR3 has 15 amino acids.

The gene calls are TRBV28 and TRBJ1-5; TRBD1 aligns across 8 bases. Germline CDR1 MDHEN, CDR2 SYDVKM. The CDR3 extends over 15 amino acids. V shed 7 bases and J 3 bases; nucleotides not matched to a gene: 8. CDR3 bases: TGTGCCAGCACGCCGGACAGGGTGGCCAATCAGCCCCAGCATTTT. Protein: CASTPDRVANQPQHF.

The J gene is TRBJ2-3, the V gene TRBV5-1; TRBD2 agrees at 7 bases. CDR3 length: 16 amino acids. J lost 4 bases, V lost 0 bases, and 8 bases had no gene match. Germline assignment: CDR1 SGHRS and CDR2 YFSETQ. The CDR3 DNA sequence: TGCGCCAGCAGCTTGGCCAGCGGGGTAAGGGCAGATACGCAGTATTTT. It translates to CASSLASGVRADTQYF.

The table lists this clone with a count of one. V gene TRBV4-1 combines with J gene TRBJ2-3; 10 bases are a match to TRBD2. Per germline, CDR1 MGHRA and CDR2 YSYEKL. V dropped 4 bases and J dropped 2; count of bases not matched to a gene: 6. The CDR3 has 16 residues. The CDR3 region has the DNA TGCGCCAGCAGCCCGATAGCGGGAGGAGTCACAGATACGCAGTATTTT. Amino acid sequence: CASSPIAGGVTDTQYF.

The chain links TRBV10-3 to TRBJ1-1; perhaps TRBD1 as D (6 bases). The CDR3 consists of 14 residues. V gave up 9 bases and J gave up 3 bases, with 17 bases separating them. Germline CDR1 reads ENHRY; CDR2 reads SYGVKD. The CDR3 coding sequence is TGTGCCATAGGGAGGGGGACGGTGGACACTGAAGCTTTCTTT. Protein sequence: CAIGRGTVDTEAFF.

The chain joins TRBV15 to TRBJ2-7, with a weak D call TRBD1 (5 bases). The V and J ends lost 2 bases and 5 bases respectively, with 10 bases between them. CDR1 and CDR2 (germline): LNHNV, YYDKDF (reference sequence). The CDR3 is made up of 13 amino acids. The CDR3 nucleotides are TGTGCCACCAGCAGAATACGACAGAACGAGCAGTACTTC. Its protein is CATSRIRQNEQYF.

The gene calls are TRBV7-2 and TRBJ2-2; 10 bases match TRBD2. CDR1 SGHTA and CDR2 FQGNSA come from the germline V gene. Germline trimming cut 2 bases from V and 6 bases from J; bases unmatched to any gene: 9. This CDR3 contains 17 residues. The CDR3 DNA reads TGTGCCAGCAGCTTACGTATGGCTAGCGGGGGAGCCGGGGAGCTGTTTTTT. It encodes CASSLRMASGGAGELFF.

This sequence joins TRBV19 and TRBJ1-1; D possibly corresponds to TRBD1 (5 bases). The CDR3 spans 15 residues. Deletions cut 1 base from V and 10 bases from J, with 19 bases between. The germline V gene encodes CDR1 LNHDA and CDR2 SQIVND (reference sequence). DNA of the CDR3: TGTGCCAGTAGTATAGGTCCAGGGAAGAGGCTTCGAGCTTTCTTT. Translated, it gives CASSIGPGKRLRAFF.

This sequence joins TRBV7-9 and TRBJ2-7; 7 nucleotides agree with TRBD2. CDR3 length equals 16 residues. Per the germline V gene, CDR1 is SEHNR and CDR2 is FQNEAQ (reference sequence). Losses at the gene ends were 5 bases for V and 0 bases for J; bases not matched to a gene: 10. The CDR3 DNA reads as TGTGCCAGCAGCACTTCGTCCGGGGGGAGCTCCTACGAGCAGTACTTC. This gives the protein CASSTSSGGSSYEQYF.

The CDR3 DNA reads TGTGCCAGCAGCGCGACTAGTCCAGATACGCAGTATTTT. Its translation: CASSATSPDTQYF. The chain couples TRBV9 to TRBJ2-3; tentative D call: TRBD2 (6 bases). The CDR3 covers 13 residues. In germline, CDR1 is SGDLS, CDR2 YYNGEE. V lost 3 bases to trimming and J lost 4 bases, with 9 bases between them.

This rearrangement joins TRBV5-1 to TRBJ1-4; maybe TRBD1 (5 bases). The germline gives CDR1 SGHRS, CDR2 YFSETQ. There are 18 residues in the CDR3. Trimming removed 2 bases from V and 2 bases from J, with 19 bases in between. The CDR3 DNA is TGCGCCAGCAGCTTCAGGACAAACATTTTGGCGACTAATGAAAAACTGTTTTTT. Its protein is CASSFRTNILATNEKLFF.

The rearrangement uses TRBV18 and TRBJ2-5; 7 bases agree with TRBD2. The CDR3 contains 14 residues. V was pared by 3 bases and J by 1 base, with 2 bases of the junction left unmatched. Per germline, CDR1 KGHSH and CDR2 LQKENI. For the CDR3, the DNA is TGTGCCAGCTCACCCCCTAGCGGCCAAGAGACCCAGTACTTC. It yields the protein CASSPPSGQETQYF.

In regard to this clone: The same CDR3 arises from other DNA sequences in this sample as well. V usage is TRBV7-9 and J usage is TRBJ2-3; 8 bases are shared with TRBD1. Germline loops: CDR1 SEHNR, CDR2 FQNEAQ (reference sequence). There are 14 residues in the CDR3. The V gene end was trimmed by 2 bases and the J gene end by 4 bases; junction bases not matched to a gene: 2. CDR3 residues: CASSLSGGADTQYF. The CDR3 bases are TGTGCCAGCAGCTTATCAGGGGGCGCAGATACGCAGTATTTT.

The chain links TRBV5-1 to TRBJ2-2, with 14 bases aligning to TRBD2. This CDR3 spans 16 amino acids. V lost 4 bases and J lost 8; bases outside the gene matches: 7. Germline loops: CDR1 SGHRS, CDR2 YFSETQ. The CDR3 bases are TGCGCCAGCAGCATCGGACTAGCGGGAGGTAGGGGGGAGCTGTTTTTT. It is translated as CASSIGLAGGRGELFF.